Listed here is a single TCR beta chain. Its antigen is still unknown. The data were taken from a study of T cell responses to AZD1222 COVID-19 vaccine. Overall study results and limits: Dominant CD4 TCR responses targeted spike regions 160-218 and 743-854. Spike-specific TCR depth and breadth grew after two AZD1222 doses. Repertoires were collected only later (after the peak T cell response had occurred). Among those given AZD1222, only six or seven were seropositive at baseline.

The data were produced by immunoSEQ multiplex PCR, yet TCRdb's version contains in-frame clones alone and is incomplete. The repertoire has about 150,000 clones, roughly 90% of them found once; the top ten carry 5.5%. The sequence came from an adult in good health. The sequencing here drew on peripheral blood, taken on day 0 of MenACWY control vaccination.

The CDR3 nucleotides read TGTGCCAGCAGTGCCCAGGGACAGGGGAACACTGAAGCTTTCTTT. Its translation: CASSAQGQGNTEAFF. The rearrangement joins TRBV6-4 to TRBJ1-1, with 9 bases identical to TRBD1. The CDR3 is 15 amino acids. CDR1 and CDR2 from the germline V gene are MRHNA and SNTAGT. Germline trimming cut 4 bases from V and 1 base from J; bases unmatched to any gene: 4.